This TCR beta chain was recorded in a study of T cells in Graves' hyperthyroidism and ophthalmopathy. The study's findings and limits: Before onset, ophthalmopathy was predicted by the model a median about 6.2 months earlier.

At least ten counts were recorded for this clonotype. What it binds is not known. The CDR3 runs 13 residues. Germline V CDR1 and CDR2: SGHTA, FQGNSA. Trimming took off 3 bases at V and 0 bases at J, with 5 bases between the two ends. Authors of the study amplified TCR beta CDR3 regions from RNA transcripts. First-round RT-PCR with HTBI primers amplified the TCR CDR3 region. TCRdb re-called the multiplex PCR reads with MiXCR, one entry per CDR3 protein. The table has 400,000 to 550,000 distinct CDR3 sequences, roughly 25% seen once; the top ten hold roughly 12%. The rearrangement joins TRBV7-2 to TRBJ1-1; the D is unclear. Sequenced sample: blood. This sequence was found in a woman aged 30 to 39 with Graves' ophthalmopathy. The CDR3 DNA reads as TGTGCCAGCAGCTTTAAGGTGAACACTGAAGCTTTCTTT. Translation: CASSFKVNTEAFF.